These T cell receptor beta chains were read from a single sample in a study of cytomegalovirus exposure and HLA in healthy donors. Sequencing used immunoSEQ multiplex PCR; TCRdb keeps in-frame clones, though not all of them. The clone table shows fewer than 70,000 clones, with the ten largest holding 4% to 5.5%. Sequencing was carried out using PBMCs. The source is a man aged 25 to 45 in good health and CMV-seropositive. The CDR3 runs from the conserved cysteine through the conserved F or W. D genes are given only for firm matches.

V gene: TRBV7-3; J gene: TRBJ2-3; D gene: .; CDR3 protein: CASSHRVSTDTQYF; CDR3 DNA: TGTGCCAGCAGCCACAGGGTTAGCACAGATACGCAGTATTTT
V gene: TRBV6-1; J gene: TRBJ1-2; D gene: .; CDR3 protein: CASAINQGTSGGYTF; CDR3 DNA: TGTGCCAGCGCTATAAATCAGGGAACCTCTGGGGGCTACACCTTC
V gene: TRBV6-5; J gene: TRBJ2-1; D gene: TRBD2; CDR3 protein: CASSPSAGVGNEQFF; CDR3 DNA: TGTGCCAGTTCCCCGTCAGCGGGAGTGGGGAATGAGCAGTTCTTC
V gene: TRBV2; J gene: TRBJ2-3; D gene: .; CDR3 protein: CASPSGASTDTQYF; CDR3 DNA: TGTGCCAGCCCGTCAGGGGCCAGCACAGATACGCAGTATTTT
V gene: TRBV5-1; J gene: TRBJ2-2; D gene: TRBD1; CDR3 protein: CASSPGTGGYTGELFF; CDR3 DNA: TGCGCCAGCAGCCCCGGGACAGGGGGCTACACCGGGGAGCTGTTTTTT
V gene: TRBV10-3; J gene: TRBJ2-3; D gene: .; CDR3 protein: CAISEPLSLLTDTQYF; CDR3 DNA: TGTGCCATCAGTGAGCCCCTTAGCCTCCTCACAGATACGCAGTATTTT
V gene: TRBV14; J gene: TRBJ1-2; D gene: TRBD1; CDR3 protein: CASSYAGTGGNGYTF; CDR3 DNA: TGTGCCAGCAGCTATGCCGGGACAGGGGGGAATGGCTACACCTTC
V gene: TRBV7-9; J gene: TRBJ2-2; D gene: TRBD1; CDR3 protein: CDSRRGQTGELFF; CDR3 DNA: TGTGACAGCAGACGGGGACAGACCGGGGAGCTGTTTTTT
V gene: TRBV12-5; J gene: TRBJ2-3; D gene: .; CDR3 protein: CASGLVRGRTISDTQYF; CDR3 DNA: TGTGCTAGTGGTTTGGTAAGAGGCAGAACGATTAGTGATACGCAGTATTTT
V gene: TRBV6-1; J gene: TRBJ1-2; D gene: TRBD1; CDR3 protein: CATEDRLNYGYTF; CDR3 DNA: TGTGCCACCGAGGACAGGTTGAACTATGGCTACACCTTC
V gene: TRBV7-2; J gene: TRBJ1-5; D gene: .; CDR3 protein: CASSYRQNNQPQHF; CDR3 DNA: TGTGCCAGCAGCTATCGACAGAACAATCAGCCCCAGCATTTT
V gene: TRBV5-6; J gene: TRBJ2-2; D gene: .; CDR3 protein: CASKVGEHGGELFF; CDR3 DNA: TGTGCCAGCAAAGTGGGAGAGCACGGCGGGGAGCTGTTTTTT
V gene: TRBV4-1; J gene: TRBJ1-5; D gene: TRBD1; CDR3 protein: CASSQEGQYQPQHF; CDR3 DNA: TGCGCCAGCAGCCAAGAGGGACAGTATCAGCCCCAGCATTTT
V gene: TRBV4-2; J gene: TRBJ2-1; D gene: TRBD2; CDR3 protein: CASSQEVAGADNEQFF; CDR3 DNA: TGTGCCAGCAGCCAAGAGGTAGCGGGGGCGGACAATGAGCAGTTCTTC
V gene: TRBV10-3; J gene: TRBJ1-1; D gene: TRBD1; CDR3 protein: CAIKRTGQNTEAFF; CDR3 DNA: TGTGCCATCAAAAGGACAGGACAGAACACTGAAGCTTTCTTT
V gene: TRBV5-6; J gene: TRBJ1-1; D gene: .; CDR3 protein: CASSSVFEAFF; CDR3 DNA: TGTGCCAGCAGCTCCGTTTTTGAAGCTTTCTTT
V gene: TRBV19; J gene: TRBJ2-7; D gene: TRBD1; CDR3 protein: CASSPTGDSDYEQYF; CDR3 DNA: TGTGCCAGTAGCCCCACAGGGGATTCGGACTACGAGCAGTACTTC
V gene: TRBV2; J gene: TRBJ2-2; D gene: .; CDR3 protein: CASSEDRGSMNTGELFF; CDR3 DNA: TGTGCCAGCAGTGAGGACCGGGGATCAATGAACACCGGGGAGCTGTTTTTT
V gene: TRBV6-5; J gene: TRBJ1-1; D gene: .; CDR3 protein: CASSYRSRVLNTEAFF; CDR3 DNA: TGTGCCAGCAGTTACCGGTCTCGAGTTTTGAACACTGAAGCTTTCTTT
V gene: TRBV10-3; J gene: TRBJ2-7; D gene: TRBD1; CDR3 protein: CAISDGTGAGYEQYF; CDR3 DNA: TGTGCCATCAGTGATGGGACAGGGGCGGGTTACGAGCAGTACTTC
V gene: TRBV28; J gene: TRBJ2-5; D gene: .; CDR3 protein: CASSDLARETQYF; CDR3 DNA: TGTGCCAGCAGTGACCTAGCGCGGGAGACCCAGTACTTC
V gene: TRBV30; J gene: TRBJ2-7; D gene: TRBD1; CDR3 protein: CAFSGGSYEQYF; CDR3 DNA: TGTGCCTTCTCAGGGGGCAGTTACGAGCAGTACTTC
V gene: TRBV5-1; J gene: TRBJ2-3; D gene: TRBD2; CDR3 protein: CASSLAVTSGGVWIDTQYF; CDR3 DNA: TGCGCCAGCAGCTTGGCCGTGACTAGCGGGGGAGTCTGGATAGATACGCAGTATTTT
V gene: TRBV7-9; J gene: TRBJ2-5; D gene: .; CDR3 protein: CASTDAGSRETQYF; CDR3 DNA: TGTGCCAGCACGGATGCGGGGTCCCGCGAGACCCAGTACTTC
V gene: TRBV7-2; J gene: TRBJ2-1; D gene: TRBD2; CDR3 protein: CASSLRLASSGDAEQFF; CDR3 DNA: TGTGCCAGCAGCCTCCGACTAGCGTCGTCGGGGGACGCTGAGCAGTTCTTC
V gene: TRBV10-3; J gene: TRBJ2-7; D gene: TRBD1; CDR3 protein: CAITKDRGESGGYEQYF; CDR3 DNA: TGTGCCATCACCAAGGACAGGGGCGAGTCCGGGGGCTACGAGCAGTACTTC
V gene: TRBV7-9; J gene: TRBJ2-1; D gene: .; CDR3 protein: CASSLISGSNNEQFF; CDR3 DNA: TGTGCCAGCAGCTTAATCTCGGGGTCTAACAATGAGCAGTTCTTC
V gene: TRBV18; J gene: TRBJ2-7; D gene: TRBD1; CDR3 protein: CASSHGTGGSYEQYF; CDR3 DNA: TGTGCCAGCTCACATGGGACAGGGGGCTCCTACGAGCAGTACTTC
V gene: TRBV19; J gene: TRBJ1-1; D gene: TRBD1; CDR3 protein: CASSIDQSGGQGATEAFF; CDR3 DNA: TGTGCCAGTAGTATAGATCAAAGTGGGGGGCAGGGGGCTACTGAAGCTTTCTTT
V gene: TRBV6-6; J gene: TRBJ2-7; D gene: .; CDR3 protein: CASSYDKSNDEQYF; CDR3 DNA: TGTGCCAGCAGTTACGACAAGAGTAACGACGAGCAGTACTTC
V gene: TRBV30; J gene: TRBJ1-5; D gene: TRBD1; CDR3 protein: CAWTGQGGQPQHF; CDR3 DNA: TGTGCCTGGACGGGACAGGGCGGTCAGCCCCAGCATTTT
V gene: TRBV19; J gene: TRBJ2-4; D gene: TRBD2; CDR3 protein: CASSIGGGENIQYF; CDR3 DNA: TGTGCCAGTAGTATAGGCGGGGGGGAAAACATTCAGTACTTC
V gene: TRBV4-2; J gene: TRBJ2-1; D gene: TRBD2; CDR3 protein: CASRVGGEQFF; CDR3 DNA: TGTGCCAGCAGGGTGGGGGGGGAGCAGTTCTTC
V gene: TRBV9; J gene: TRBJ1-1; D gene: .; CDR3 protein: CASSVSLNTEAFF; CDR3 DNA: TGTGCCAGCAGCGTGTCCTTGAACACTGAAGCTTTCTTT
V gene: TRBV19; J gene: TRBJ1-4; D gene: TRBD1; CDR3 protein: CASSIGQEGEKLFF; CDR3 DNA: TGTGCCAGTAGTATTGGACAGGAGGGCGAAAAACTGTTTTTT
V gene: TRBV9; J gene: TRBJ2-1; D gene: .; CDR3 protein: CASSSPAPVAEPDNEQFF; CDR3 DNA: TGTGCCAGCAGCTCCCCCGCCCCCGTAGCGGAACCCGACAATGAGCAGTTCTTC
V gene: TRBV6-1; J gene: TRBJ2-7; D gene: .; CDR3 protein: CATSGDSPYEQYF; CDR3 DNA: TGTGCCACTTCGGGGGACAGTCCCTACGAGCAGTACTTC